The 27 T cell receptor beta chains listed next were all sequenced from one sample in a study of blood T cell repertoires in COVID-19. Sequenced by immunoSEQ multiplex PCR; TCRdb stores in-frame clones only, minus some. The sample includes 150,000 to 200,000 clones, 82% of them seen just once. Sequencing used peripheral blood. The receptor source for this set is a woman in her 70s with acute or convalescent COVID-19.

The chain has TRBV29-1 and TRBJ2-3, with TRBD2 matching over 7 bases. The CDR3 totals 14 residues. Germline CDR1 SQVTM, CDR2 ANQGSEA. V lost 5 bases and J lost 1; bases outside the gene matches: 6. The CDR3 here is CSVPGGSGTDTQYF. The CDR3 DNA reads as TGCAGCGTTCCTGGCGGGAGCGGCACAGATACGCAGTATTTT.

The gene calls are TRBV5-6 and TRBJ1-5; D not resolved. Germline assignment: CDR1 SGHDT and CDR2 YYEEEE. The CDR3 spans 15 residues. V was clipped by 0 bases and J by 5 bases, with 12 bases between them. DNA of the CDR3: TGTGCCAGCAGCTTGGACCAGAGCGGGGATCAGCCCCAGCATTTT. It encodes CASSLDQSGDQPQHF. Looking up the rest from reference TRBV5-6 and TRBJ1-5 gives the full variable domain: DAGVTQSPTHLIKTRGQQVTLRCSPKSGHDTVSWYQQALGQGPQFIFQYYEEEERQRGNFPDRFSGHQFPNYSSELNVNALLLGDSALYLCASSLDQSGDQPQHFGDGTRLSIL.

The chain uses TRBV3-1 (or the pseudogene TRBV3-2) and TRBJ1-5; maybe TRBD1 (6 bases). This CDR3 has 15 amino acids. Germline V gene data show CDR1 as LGHDT and CDR2 as YNNKEL (reference sequence). The V and J ends lost 4 bases and 2 bases respectively, with 12 bases between them. This chain's CDR3 is CASSRSAGGNQPQHF. DNA of the CDR3: TGTGCCAGCAGCCGATCGGCAGGGGGCAATCAGCCCCAGCATTTT.

The chain carries TRBV28 and TRBJ1-1, with 7 bases lining up with TRBD1. V shed 6 bases, J shed 1 base, and the junction held 5 bases outside the gene matches. This CDR3 comprises 14 residues. Per germline, CDR1 MDHEN and CDR2 SYDVKM. CDR3 protein: CASRKDRENTEAFF. CDR3 in DNA: TGTGCCAGCAGGAAAGACAGGGAGAACACTGAAGCTTTCTTT.

The V gene is TRBV10-3, the J gene TRBJ1-5; no reliable D call. The ends were cut back, 0 bases at V and 7 bases at J, with 10 bases in the middle. The CDR3 has 14 amino acids. Germline loops: CDR1 ENHRY, CDR2 SYGVKD. The CDR3 spells CAISESGGRQPQHF. In DNA form, the CDR3 reads TGTGCCATCAGTGAGTCTGGAGGGCGGCAGCCCCAGCATTTT.

The V call is TRBV5-1, the J call TRBJ1-2; 7 bases align to TRBD1. Germline CDR1 SGHRS, CDR2 YFSETQ. The V segment lost 3 bases and the J segment 6 bases; nucleotides outside the gene matches: 5. There are 13 residues in the CDR3. CDR3 protein: CASSSNRGDGYTF. The CDR3 DNA follows: TGCGCCAGCAGCTCCAACAGGGGTGATGGCTACACCTTC.

The chain uses TRBV29-1 and TRBJ2-2; D gene ambiguous. The CDR3 has 11 amino acids. The V end lost 4 bases, the J end lost 4 bases, and 4 bases lay between the germline ends. CDR1 is SQVTM and CDR2 is ANQGSEA in the germline V gene. The CDR3: CSVASTGELFF. In nucleotides, the CDR3 is TGCAGCGTTGCTAGCACCGGGGAGCTGTTTTTT.

The CDR3 here is CASSQGTGYEQYF. In DNA form, the CDR3 reads TGTGCCAGCAGCCAAGGGACAGGCTACGAGCAGTACTTC. This rearrangement joins TRBV3-1 (or the pseudogene TRBV3-2) to TRBJ2-7; 7 bases agree with TRBD1. This CDR3 has 13 amino acids. Per the germline V gene, CDR1 is LGHDT and CDR2 is YNNKEL (reference sequence). V was clipped by 1 base and J by 3 bases; unmatched bases: 0.

In DNA form, the CDR3 reads TGTGCCACCAGTAGAGGGGCAGGGGGCAATGAGCAGTTCTTC. Protein product: CATSRGAGGNEQFF. The chain carries TRBV24-1 and TRBJ2-1; 7 nucleotides agree with TRBD1. V dropped 6 bases and J dropped 6; count of bases not matched to a gene: 7. CDR1 and CDR2 (germline): KGHDR, SFDVKD. The CDR3 extends over 14 amino acids.

This clone was observed a single time. This rearrangement joins TRBV15 to TRBJ1-4; 8 bases fit TRBD1. The germline V gene encodes CDR1 LNHNV and CDR2 YYDKDF (reference sequence). Unmatched junction bases numbered 9, after V lost 5 bases and J lost 4 bases. The CDR3 runs to 16 residues. The CDR3 loop is CATSPRTGRINEKLFF. The CDR3 DNA follows: TGTGCCACCAGCCCACGGACAGGGAGGATTAATGAAAAACTGTTTTTT.

The rearrangement joins TRBV28 to TRBJ1-2; D remains unclear. Germline-derived CDR1 and CDR2 are MDHEN and SYDVKM. V was clipped by 6 bases and J by 3 bases, with 5 bases between them. The CDR3 length is 11 residues. CDR3 bases: TGTGCCAGCAGACTGTACTATGGCTACACCTTC. Protein: CASRLYYGYTF.

This chain connects TRBV15 to TRBJ2-3, with 13 nucleotides matching TRBD2. The CDR3 has 17 residues. V gave up 1 base and J gave up 6 bases; unmatched junction bases: 7. CDR1 LNHNV and CDR2 YYDKDF come from the germline V gene (reference sequence). CDR3 nucleotides: TGTGCCACCAGCAGAGGAGGACTAGCGGGAGAGGTGGATACGCAGTATTTT. Translation gives CATSRGGLAGEVDTQYF.

The rearrangement links TRBV6-5 to TRBJ2-1; D remains ambiguous. The CDR3 totals 12 residues. Germline CDR1 MNHEY, CDR2 SVGAGI. The V gene lost 7 bases and the J gene lost 4 bases, with 8 bases spanning the gap. CDR3 loop: CASTGRYNEQFF. As DNA, the CDR3 is TGTGCCAGCACCGGTCGGTACAATGAGCAGTTCTTC.

V usage is TRBV7-2 and J usage is TRBJ1-4; a weak D match, TRBD1 (5 bases). This CDR3 region has 14 residues. Germline CDR1 is SGHTA and CDR2 is FQGNSA. Trimming left V 5 bases short and J 8 bases short, with 15 bases between. The CDR3 sequence is CASSAPEEGEKLFF. The CDR3 bases are TGTGCCAGCAGCGCCCCGGAGGAGGGGGAAAAACTGTTTTTT.

This chain connects TRBV2 to TRBJ2-1, with TRBD2 matching over 12 bases. Germline V gene lookup returns CDR1 SNHLY and CDR2 FYNNEI. J was trimmed by 10 bases and V by 1 base; bases with no gene match: 5. The CDR3 is 15 amino acids. CDR3 sequence reads: CASSEGTSGGREQFF. The CDR3 nucleotides read TGTGCCAGCAGTGAAGGAACTAGCGGGGGGAGGGAGCAGTTCTTC.

The rearrangement uses TRBV4-2 and TRBJ1-6; D is uncertain. Trimming removed 1 base at V and 10 bases at J, with 14 bases between. Germline V gives CDR1 LGHNA, CDR2 YNFKEQ. The CDR3 spans 15 residues. The CDR3 reads CASSQGRREESPLHF. The CDR3 DNA follows: TGTGCCAGCAGCCAAGGTAGGAGAGAGGAATCACCCCTCCACTTT.

The chain has TRBV24-1 and TRBJ2-2; 9 bases are a match to TRBD1. The CDR3 loop spans 19 amino acids. After removal of 1 base from V and 1 base from J, the junction contained 9 bases not matched to a gene. CDR1 and CDR2 from the germline V gene are KGHDR and SFDVKD. CDR3 region: CATSDFRTGAKVNTGELFF. The CDR3 DNA follows: TGTGCCACCAGTGATTTCAGGACAGGGGCCAAGGTGAACACCGGGGAGCTGTTTTTT.

The gene calls are TRBV6-5 and TRBJ2-1; tentative D call: TRBD2 (5 bases). Germline V gene lookup returns CDR1 MNHEY and CDR2 SVGAGI. The CDR3 is 14 residues long. V shed 7 bases and J shed 6 bases, with 16 bases lying between them. The CDR3 sequence: CASTRGREGNEQFF. The CDR3 region has the DNA TGTGCCAGCACCAGAGGGCGAGAGGGCAATGAGCAGTTCTTC.

This clone appeared a few times. V gene TRBV2 combines with J gene TRBJ1-5, with D maybe TRBD1 (5 bases). Germline V gene data show CDR1 as SNHLY and CDR2 as FYNNEI. The V end lost 6 bases, the J end lost 13 bases, and 13 bases lay between the germline ends. This CDR3 is built from 11 residues. The CDR3 DNA reads as TGTGCCAGCAGAGACCGACAGTGGCAGCATTTT. The encoded protein is CASRDRQWQHF.

Only one count was recorded for this clone. This likely reflects a read error, since a far larger clone is one base away. The genes are TRBV12-3 or TRBV12-4 and TRBJ2-7; D not certain. This CDR3 has 13 amino acids. V shed 2 bases and J shed 3 bases, with 8 bases lying between them. CDR3 loop: CASSLIAVYEQYF. In DNA form, the CDR3 reads TGTGCCAGCAGTTTAATTGCGGTCTACGAGCAGTACTTC.

The genes are TRBV19 and TRBJ2-4, with TRBD1 as a possible D gene (5 bases). CDR1 is LNHDA, CDR2 SQIVND, per germline (reference sequence). Trimming pared 0 bases from V and 8 bases from J, leaving 17 bases between. The CDR3 is 16 amino acids. The CDR3 sequence: CASSIDSSTVRYIQYF. The CDR3 bases are TGTGCCAGTAGTATAGATTCGTCGACAGTGCGGTACATTCAGTACTTC.

This clone was seen many times. The chain employs TRBV4-1 and TRBJ1-5; TRBD1 might be the D (6 bases). This CDR3 is built from 15 residues. V lost 0 bases, J lost 6 bases, and 12 bases lay in between. Germline-derived CDR1 and CDR2 are MGHRA and YSYEKL. The CDR3 reads CASSQDFQGSQPQHF. The CDR3 DNA sequence: TGCGCCAGCAGCCAAGATTTTCAGGGGAGTCAGCCCCAGCATTTT.

This clone came up once. The DNA for the CDR3 is TGTGCCACCAGCAGAGTTGGCGGTGGGGCCAACGTCCTGACTTTC. Amino acid sequence: CATSRVGGGANVLTF. The V call is TRBV15, the J call TRBJ2-6; the D is unclear. Germline assignment: CDR1 LNHNV and CDR2 YYDKDF (reference sequence). The ends were cut back, 1 base at V and 3 bases at J, with 7 bases in the middle. This CDR3 contains 15 residues.

The chain employs TRBV11-2 and TRBJ2-7; 9 bases fit TRBD1. There are 14 residues in the CDR3. The ends lost 5 bases at V and 2 bases at J; junction bases unmatched: 4. Per the germline V gene, CDR1 is SGHAT and CDR2 is FQNNGV. CDR3 nucleotide sequence: TGTGCCAGCAGCCGGGACAGGGACGCCTACGAGCAGTACTTC. Translated: CASSRDRDAYEQYF.

The chain links TRBV5-1 to TRBJ2-2; possible D gene TRBD2, 6 bases. The germline V gene has CDR1 SGHRS and CDR2 YFSETQ. The ends were cut back, 4 bases at V and 0 bases at J, with 13 bases in the middle. The CDR3 contains 16 residues. CDR3 protein: CASSGGGSPNTGELFF. The CDR3 nucleotides read TGCGCCAGCAGCGGGGGAGGTTCCCCGAACACCGGGGAGCTGTTTTTT.

This CDR3 is CASQGSGYPTLSYTF. CDR3 nucleotide sequence: TGTGCCAGTCAGGGGTCGGGGTACCCAACGTTGAGCTACACCTTC. V is TRBV6-5 and J is TRBJ1-2; perhaps TRBD1 as D (6 bases). Germline lookup yields CDR1 MNHEY and CDR2 SVGAGI. The V end was cut by 9 bases, the J end by 9 bases, with 26 bases between. The CDR3 length is 15 residues.

The V and J genes are TRBV4-3 and TRBJ1-5; a weak D match, TRBD1 (6 bases). V lost 3 bases, J lost 7 bases, and 16 bases lay in between. CDR3 length: 15 amino acids. Germline-derived CDR1 and CDR2 are LGHNA and YSLEER. DNA of the CDR3: TGCGCCAGCAGCCAGGACACAGGGTCGGGCCAGCCCCAGCATTTT. Protein: CASSQDTGSGQPQHF.